This T cell receptor beta chain emerged from a study of blood T cell repertoires in COVID-19. Study summary: In each case, the material was cDNA or gDNA derived from T cells, B-cell-depleted T cells, or PBMCs.

Participants' own reports of clinical history determined their cohort assignment. Libraries were prepared by immunoSEQ multiplex PCR; TCRdb keeps only in-frame clonotypes and omits some of them. The table shows over 200,000 clones, with roughly 79% occurring only once. V dropped 3 bases and J dropped 4; count of bases not matched to a gene: 8. Germline lookup yields CDR1 LNHDA and CDR2 SQIVND (reference sequence). CDR3 length: 15 residues. The chain recombines TRBV19 with TRBJ1-2, with 7 bases identical to TRBD1. The source of this sequence is a woman aged 45-59 years with acute COVID-19. Sequencing was performed on PBMCs or T cells enriched from blood (not recorded which). The CDR3 DNA is TGTGCCAGTAGTATTGGTCAGGGGGACTCCTATGGCTACACCTTC. Its translation is CASSIGQGDSYGYTF.